Listed below are T cell receptor beta chains from one sample, sequenced in a study of T cell responses to AZD1222 COVID-19 vaccine. Profiling relied on immunoSEQ multiplex PCR, and the TCRdb table lists in-frame clones only, not all of them. The sample carries under 120,000 clones, around 96% recorded once. The input for sequencing was peripheral blood, taken on day 0 of AZD1222 vaccination. Receptors originate from an adult in good health. Both conserved end residues are part of each CDR3. The order of the fields is D gene, J gene, clone size, V gene, CDR3 protein, CDR3 DNA. The D gene is left open where the match is weak. The size entry is marked missing in some rows and otherwise reads once, few, many or a size class.

>TRBD1|TRBJ2-2|.|TRBV7-2
CASSLEGTVRGLTGELFF
TGTGCCAGCAGCTTAGAGGGGACAGTACGTGGGCTCACCGGGGAGCTGTTTTTT
>.|TRBJ2-3|.|TRBV9
CASTGGTDTQYF
TGTGCCAGCACCGGGGGCACAGATACGCAGTATTTT
>.|TRBJ1-1|few|TRBV4-1
CASSQGDKAAFF
TGCGCCAGCAGCCAAGGAGACAAAGCAGCTTTCTTT
>.|TRBJ1-6|.|TRBV12-3/TRBV12-4
CASSRQPNSPLHF
TGTGCCAGCAGTCGCCAACCTAATTCACCCCTCCACTTT
>.|TRBJ2-3|.|TRBV9
CASSVLEGATDTQYF
TGTGCCAGCAGCGTGTTGGAGGGAGCCACAGATACGCAGTATTTT
>.|TRBJ1-1|.|TRBV19
CASTTGNLEAFF
TGTGCCAGTACAACAGGTAACTTGGAAGCTTTCTTT
>TRBD2|TRBJ2-2|.|TRBV19
CASSQLAGGTGELFF
TGTGCCAGTAGCCAGCTAGCGGGAGGGACCGGGGAGCTGTTTTTT
>TRBD1|TRBJ1-6|.|TRBV9
CASSAAGQGDNSPLHF
TGTGCCAGCAGCGCCGCCGGACAGGGAGATAATTCACCCCTCCACTTT
>TRBD2|TRBJ2-1|.|TRBV5-1
CASSLPGLAGVSEQFF
TGCGCCAGCAGCTTACCGGGACTAGCGGGAGTAAGTGAGCAGTTCTTC
>.|TRBJ2-1|.|TRBV12-3/TRBV12-4
CASSLSNEQFF
TGTGCCAGCAGTTTGTCGAATGAGCAGTTCTTC
>.|TRBJ2-3|.|TRBV30
CAWGEEPLQYF
TGTGCCTGGGGAGAGGAGCCTCTTCAGTATTTT
>.|TRBJ1-5|.|TRBV25-1
CASSGGLGNQPQHF
TGTGCCAGCAGTGGAGGGCTGGGCAATCAGCCCCAGCATTTT
>.|TRBJ2-3|.|TRBV11-1
CASRREGTDTQYF
TGTGCCAGCCGGAGGGAGGGCACAGATACGCAGTATTTT
>.|TRBJ1-2|once|TRBV4-1
CASSQREDYGYTF
TGCGCCAGCAGCCAAAGGGAGGACTATGGCTACACCTTC
>TRBD2|TRBJ2-3|.|TRBV9
CASSVVSGGSTDTQYF
TGTGCCAGCAGCGTAGTCAGCGGGGGGAGCACAGATACGCAGTATTTT
>.|TRBJ1-5|.|TRBV15
CATNLVSSSNQPQHF
TGTGCCACCAACCTTGTCTCGTCAAGCAATCAGCCCCAGCATTTT
>TRBD2|TRBJ2-3|.|TRBV7-3
CASSLTGLAGTSTDTQYF
TGTGCCAGCAGCTTAACGGGCCTAGCGGGGACTAGCACAGATACGCAGTATTTT
>.|TRBJ1-4|few|TRBV11-2
CASSLRGEKLFF
TGTGCCAGCAGCTTAAGGGGTGAAAAACTGTTTTTT
>.|TRBJ1-2|.|TRBV7-2
CASREWGGGYTF
TGTGCCAGCAGGGAATGGGGTGGCGGCTACACCTTC
>.|TRBJ2-7|.|TRBV7-6
CASSPHQVGAYEQYF
TGTGCCAGCAGCCCTCATCAGGTGGGGGCATACGAGCAGTACTTC
>.|TRBJ1-2|.|TRBV6-2/TRBV6-3
CASSFYNYGYTF
TGTGCCAGCAGTTTTTACAACTATGGCTACACCTTC
>TRBD1|TRBJ1-5|.|TRBV6-2/TRBV6-3
CASSYSLSAPGTGSNQPQHF
TGTGCCAGCAGTTACTCCCTTTCAGCGCCGGGGACAGGGTCCAATCAGCCCCAGCATTTT
>.|TRBJ2-1|.|TRBV6-6
CASSYRDEQFF
TGTGCCAGCAGTTACCGGGATGAGCAGTTCTTC
>.|TRBJ1-2|.|TRBV11-2
CASSLEGQGYTF
TGTGCCAGCAGCTTAGAAGGCCAGGGCTACACCTTC
>.|TRBJ1-1|.|TRBV9
CASSGGDGYTEAFF
TGTGCCAGCAGCGGAGGGGACGGCTACACTGAAGCTTTCTTT
>.|TRBJ1-5|.|TRBV28
CASSYVRADNQPQHF
TGTGCCAGCAGTTATGTACGGGCAGACAATCAGCCCCAGCATTTT
>.|TRBJ2-1|.|TRBV11-3
CASSSAYNEQFF
TGTGCCAGCAGCTCGGCGTACAATGAGCAGTTCTTC
>TRBD2|TRBJ2-7|.|TRBV6-1
CASSEALGLAGGQYF
TGTGCCAGCAGTGAAGCGCTGGGACTAGCGGGAGGGCAGTACTTC
>.|TRBJ1-2|.|TRBV27
CASSLFANPGYGYTF
TGTGCCAGCAGTTTATTCGCCAACCCTGGCTATGGCTACACCTTC
>.|TRBJ1-2|.|TRBV5-6
CASSLDGRDNYGYTF
TGTGCCAGCAGCTTGGATGGCAGGGATAACTATGGCTACACCTTC
>TRBD1|TRBJ1-2|.|TRBV19
CASSIGRGSGYGYTF
TGTGCCAGTAGTATTGGCAGGGGGTCTGGCTATGGCTACACCTTC
>.|TRBJ1-5|.|TRBV12-5
CASGLSSNQPQHF
TGTGCTAGTGGTTTGAGTAGCAATCAGCCCCAGCATTTT
>TRBD1|TRBJ2-7|once|TRBV11-2
CASSWAGGYEQYF
TGTGCCAGCAGCTGGGCAGGGGGCTACGAGCAGTACTTC
>.|TRBJ1-2|.|TRBV30
CAWSVQYSGGYTF
TGTGCCTGGAGTGTACAATATAGTGGGGGCTACACCTTC
>TRBD2|TRBJ2-7|.|TRBV19
CASSIAGTSHHEQYF
TGTGCCAGTAGTATTGCCGGGACTAGTCACCACGAGCAGTACTTC
>TRBD1|TRBJ1-6|.|TRBV27
CASSSTGGNSPLHF
TGTGCCAGCAGTTCGACAGGGGGCAATTCACCCCTCCACTTT
>TRBD2|TRBJ2-1|few|TRBV27
CASSAPLAGANEQFF
TGTGCCAGCAGTGCCCCGCTAGCGGGGGCAAATGAGCAGTTCTTC
>.|TRBJ1-5|.|TRBV28
CASSLTGWPQHF
TGTGCCAGCAGTTTAACAGGGTGGCCCCAGCATTTT
>.|TRBJ1-1|.|TRBV30
CAWSVIVDLKGAFF
TGTGCCTGGAGTGTAATCGTGGATCTTAAGGGAGCTTTCTTT
>.|TRBJ1-1|.|TRBV6-5
CASSYSMLHATEAFF
TGTGCCAGCAGTTACTCGATGTTGCATGCCACTGAAGCTTTCTTT
>.|TRBJ1-2|.|TRBV6-1
CASSEVNYGYTF
TGTGCCAGCAGTGAAGTGAACTATGGCTACACCTTC
>.|TRBJ1-1|.|TRBV19
CASRQAGSTEAFF
TGTGCCAGTCGACAGGCTGGAAGTACTGAAGCTTTCTTT
>TRBD1|TRBJ2-7|.|TRBV11-2
CASSFELVGGTGSYEQYF
TGTGCCAGCAGCTTTGAGCTGGTTGGTGGGACAGGGTCCTACGAGCAGTACTTC
>.|TRBJ1-1|.|TRBV2
CASTKQGYTEAFF
TGTGCCAGCACCAAACAGGGCTACACTGAAGCTTTCTTT
>.|TRBJ1-5|few|TRBV7-2
CASSDYSEPQHF
TGTGCCAGCAGCGACTATAGTGAGCCCCAGCATTTT
>.|TRBJ2-2|.|TRBV6-5
CASKYGGPYTGELFF
TGTGCCAGTAAATACGGAGGACCTTACACCGGGGAGCTGTTTTTT
>TRBD1|TRBJ2-1|.|TRBV2
CASSHPGQGLPQDEQFF
TGTGCCAGCAGTCATCCGGGACAGGGGCTACCTCAGGATGAGCAGTTCTTC
>.|TRBJ1-2|.|TRBV12-5
CASGLGLVYGYTF
TGTGCTAGTGGTTTGGGACTCGTATATGGCTACACCTTC
>.|TRBJ1-5|.|TRBV7-2
CASSPDLDSRYSNQPQHF
TGTGCCAGCAGCCCCGATTTGGACAGCCGTTATAGCAATCAGCCCCAGCATTTT